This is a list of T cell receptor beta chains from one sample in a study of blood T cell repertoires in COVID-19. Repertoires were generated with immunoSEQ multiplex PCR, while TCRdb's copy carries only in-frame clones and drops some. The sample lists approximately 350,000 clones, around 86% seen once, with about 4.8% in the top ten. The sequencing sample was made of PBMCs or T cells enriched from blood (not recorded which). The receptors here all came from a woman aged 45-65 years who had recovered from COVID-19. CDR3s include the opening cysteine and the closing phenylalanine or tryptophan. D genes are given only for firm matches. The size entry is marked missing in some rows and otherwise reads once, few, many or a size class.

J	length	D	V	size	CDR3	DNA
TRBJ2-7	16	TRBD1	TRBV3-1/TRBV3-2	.	CASSQDPRDRVAEQYF	TGTGCCAGCAGCCAAGATCCCCGGGACAGGGTGGCCGAGCAGTACTTC
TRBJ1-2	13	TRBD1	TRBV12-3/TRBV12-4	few	CASRGQGNYGYTF	TGTGCCAGCAGGGGACAGGGCAACTATGGCTACACCTTC
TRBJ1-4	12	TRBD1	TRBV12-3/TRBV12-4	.	CASRPGGEKLFF	TGTGCCAGCAGACCAGGGGGGGAAAAACTGTTTTTT
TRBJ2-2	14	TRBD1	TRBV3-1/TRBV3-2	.	CASSRTTGAGELFF	TGTGCCAGCAGCCGCACAACAGGGGCCGGGGAGCTGTTTTTT
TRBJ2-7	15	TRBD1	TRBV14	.	CASSSRQGPSYEQYF	TGTGCCAGCAGCAGCAGACAGGGGCCTTCCTACGAGCAGTACTTC
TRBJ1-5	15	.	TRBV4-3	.	CASSQDFRANQPQHF	TGCGCCAGCAGCCAAGATTTCAGGGCCAATCAGCCCCAGCATTTT
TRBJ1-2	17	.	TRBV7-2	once	CASSPQGQGNSLYGYTF	TGTGCCAGCAGCCCCCAGGGACAAGGAAACTCTCTCTATGGCTACACCTTC
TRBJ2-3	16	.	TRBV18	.	CASSLAEQTSTDTQYF	TGTGCCAGCTCATTAGCAGAGCAGACTAGCACAGATACGCAGTATTTT
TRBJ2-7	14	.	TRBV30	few	CAWSVRRSFYEQYF	TGTGCCTGGAGCGTAAGGCGGAGTTTCTACGAGCAGTACTTC
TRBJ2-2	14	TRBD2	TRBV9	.	CASSVPSGAGELFF	TGTGCCAGCAGCGTCCCTAGCGGGGCCGGGGAGCTGTTTTTT
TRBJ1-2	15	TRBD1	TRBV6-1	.	CASSEAPGQANGYTF	TGTGCCAGCAGTGAAGCGCCGGGACAGGCCAATGGCTACACCTTC
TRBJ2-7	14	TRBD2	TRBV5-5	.	CATNRGLAGDEQYF	TGTGCCACAAACCGAGGACTAGCGGGGGACGAGCAGTACTTC
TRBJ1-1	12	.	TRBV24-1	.	CATSDETGRAFF	TGTGCCACCAGTGATGAAACAGGGAGAGCTTTCTTT
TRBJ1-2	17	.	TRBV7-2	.	CASSLDGGGSPLYGYTF	TGTGCCAGCAGCTTAGATGGGGGGGGGTCCCCGCTCTATGGCTACACCTTC
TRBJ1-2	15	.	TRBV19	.	CASSIVGGSGYGYTF	TGTGCCAGTAGTATAGTAGGAGGATCTGGCTATGGCTACACCTTC
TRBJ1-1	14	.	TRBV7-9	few	CASSLESGNTEAFF	TGTGCCAGCAGCTTAGAGTCGGGGAACACTGAAGCTTTCTTT
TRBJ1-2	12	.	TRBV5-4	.	CASSYRGTLYTF	TGTGCCAGCAGCTACCGCGGCACACTCTACACCTTC
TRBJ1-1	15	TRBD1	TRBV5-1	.	CASSPDRATNTEAFF	TGCGCCAGCAGCCCCGACAGGGCTACTAACACTGAAGCTTTCTTT
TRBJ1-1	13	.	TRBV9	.	CASSVWDSTEAFF	TGTGCCAGCAGCGTATGGGACTCGACTGAAGCTTTCTTT
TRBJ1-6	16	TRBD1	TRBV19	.	CASSLRQGAANSPLHF	TGTGCCAGTAGTCTAAGGCAGGGGGCAGCTAATTCACCCCTCCACTTT
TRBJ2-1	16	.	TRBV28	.	CASSVTQVLSYNEQFF	TGTGCCAGCAGTGTAACACAGGTTCTCTCCTACAATGAGCAGTTCTTC
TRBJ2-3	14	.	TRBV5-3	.	CARKLSAVPDTQYF	TGTGCCAGAAAGCTTTCAGCGGTCCCAGATACGCAGTATTTT
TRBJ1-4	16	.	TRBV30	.	CAWSVLQPGSNEKLFF	TGTGCCTGGAGTGTACTTCAGCCAGGAAGTAATGAAAAACTGTTTTTT
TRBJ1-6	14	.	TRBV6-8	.	CASSAGIYNSPLHF	TGTGCCAGCAGTGCGGGGATTTATAATTCACCCCTCCACTTT
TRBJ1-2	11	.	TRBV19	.	CASSMAYGYTF	TGTGCCAGTAGTATGGCTTATGGCTACACCTTC
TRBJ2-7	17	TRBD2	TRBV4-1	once	CASSQVTSGQSSYEQYF	TGCGCCAGCAGCCAAGTTACTAGCGGGCAGAGCTCCTACGAGCAGTACTTC
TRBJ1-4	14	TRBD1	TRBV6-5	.	CASSLQGSNEKLFF	TGTGCCAGCAGTTTACAGGGGAGTAATGAAAAACTGTTTTTT
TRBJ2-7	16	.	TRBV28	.	CASSRPLPGARREQYF	TGTGCCAGCAGCCGTCCCCTGCCAGGGGCCAGACGGGAGCAGTACTTC
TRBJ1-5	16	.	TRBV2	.	CASSWEGAGLNQPQHF	TGTGCCAGCAGTTGGGAGGGTGCGGGTCTAAATCAGCCCCAGCATTTT
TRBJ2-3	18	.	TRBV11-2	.	CASSYTRGVAGLIHTQYF	TGTGCCAGCAGCTACACCAGGGGGGTAGCGGGACTGATACATACGCAGTATTTT
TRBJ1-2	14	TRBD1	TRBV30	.	CAWSTGQGDYGYTF	TGTGCCTGGAGTACAGGACAGGGAGACTATGGCTACACCTTC
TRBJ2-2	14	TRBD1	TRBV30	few	CAWRMQGEGGELFF	TGTGCCTGGAGGATGCAGGGGGAAGGCGGGGAGCTGTTTTTT
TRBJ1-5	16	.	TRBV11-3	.	CASSLVPGQLHQPQHF	TGTGCCAGCAGCTTAGTCCCCGGACAGCTCCATCAGCCCCAGCATTTT
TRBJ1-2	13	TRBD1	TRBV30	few	CAGGQGAKWPSTF	TGTGCCGGGGGACAGGGGGCGAAATGGCCTTCCACCTTC
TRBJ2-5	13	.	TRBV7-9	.	CASSLPGEETQYF	TGTGCCAGCAGCTTACCAGGGGAAGAGACCCAGTACTTC
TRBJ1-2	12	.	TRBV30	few	CAILRTEDGYTF	TGTGCCATACTGCGGACGGAGGATGGCTACACCTTC